These T cell receptor beta chains were read from a single sample in a study of OX40 agonist ivuxolimab in advanced cancers. Profiling relied on immunoSEQ multiplex PCR, and the TCRdb table lists in-frame clones only, not all of them. The sample carries 50,000 to 65,000 clones, more than 80% recorded once. The sample in question was CD4+ or CD8+ T cells sorted from blood, obtained in a trial of the OX40 agonist ivuxolimab. These receptors were collected from an adult with an advanced solid tumor such as melanoma, head and neck, liver or kidney cancer. Each CDR3 is given with its conserved first and last residue. Fields, in order: D gene, J gene, CDR3 length, V gene, clone size, CDR3 protein, CDR3 DNA. The D gene is left open where the match is weak. Where a row states a size, it is once, few, many or the class of an expanded clone; other rows omit it.

d_gene: NA; j_gene: TRBJ1-6; len: 16; v_gene: TRBV5-1; abundance: NA; CDR3aa: CASSLEGWSYNSPLHF; CDR3nt: TGCGCCAGCAGCTTGGAAGGGTGGTCCTATAATTCACCCCTCCACTTT
d_gene: TRBD1; j_gene: TRBJ2-7; len: 15; v_gene: TRBV13; abundance: once; CDR3aa: CASSLPGQPKYEQYF; CDR3nt: TGTGCCAGCAGCCTGCCGGGACAGCCAAAGTACGAGCAGTACTTC
d_gene: TRBD1; j_gene: TRBJ2-1; len: 16; v_gene: TRBV5-1; abundance: few; CDR3aa: CASSFTGDTSYNEQFF; CDR3nt: TGCGCCAGCAGCTTTACAGGGGATACGTCCTACAATGAGCAGTTCTTC
d_gene: NA; j_gene: TRBJ1-6; len: 13; v_gene: TRBV5-4; abundance: once; CDR3aa: CASSQEGNSPLHF; CDR3nt: TGTGCCAGCAGCCAAGAGGGGAATTCACCCCTCCACTTT
d_gene: NA; j_gene: TRBJ1-1; len: 14; v_gene: TRBV9; abundance: NA; CDR3aa: CASSPRAVSTEAFF; CDR3nt: TGTGCCAGCAGCCCACGAGCCGTGAGCACTGAAGCTTTCTTT
d_gene: NA; j_gene: TRBJ2-7; len: 13; v_gene: TRBV27; abundance: NA; CDR3aa: CASRIWGGYEQYF; CDR3nt: TGTGCCAGCAGGATTTGGGGAGGATACGAGCAGTACTTC
d_gene: NA; j_gene: TRBJ2-1; len: 16; v_gene: TRBV5-1; abundance: NA; CDR3aa: CASSLEAGSSYNEQFF; CDR3nt: TGCGCCAGCAGCTTGGAGGCGGGGAGCTCCTACAATGAGCAGTTCTTC
d_gene: TRBD2; j_gene: TRBJ2-3; len: 17; v_gene: TRBV5-1; abundance: NA; CDR3aa: CASSLELAGSSTDTQYF; CDR3nt: TGCGCCAGCAGCTTGGAGCTAGCGGGGTCGAGTACAGATACGCAGTATTTT
d_gene: NA; j_gene: TRBJ1-3; len: 13; v_gene: TRBV28; abundance: NA; CDR3aa: CASKTPSGNTIYF; CDR3nt: TGTGCCAGCAAGACACCTTCTGGAAACACCATATATTTT
d_gene: NA; j_gene: TRBJ1-3; len: 15; v_gene: TRBV10-3; abundance: NA; CDR3aa: CAISDWTSSGNTIYF; CDR3nt: TGTGCCATCAGTGATTGGACAAGCTCTGGAAACACCATATATTTT
d_gene: TRBD1; j_gene: TRBJ1-3; len: 14; v_gene: TRBV11-2; abundance: NA; CDR3aa: CASSSGGAGNTIYF; CDR3nt: TGTGCCAGCAGCTCAGGGGGTGCGGGAAACACCATATATTTT
d_gene: NA; j_gene: TRBJ1-5; len: 17; v_gene: TRBV12-5; abundance: NA; CDR3aa: CASGPGGRADSNQPQHF; CDR3nt: TGTGCTAGTGGCCCAGGAGGAAGGGCAGATAGCAATCAGCCCCAGCATTTT
d_gene: NA; j_gene: TRBJ2-2; len: 15; v_gene: TRBV5-4; abundance: NA; CDR3aa: CASSLDRANTGELFF; CDR3nt: TGTGCCAGCAGCTTGGACAGAGCGAACACCGGGGAGCTGTTTTTT
d_gene: TRBD1; j_gene: TRBJ1-2; len: 13; v_gene: TRBV7-2; abundance: NA; CDR3aa: CASSARQGDGYTF; CDR3nt: TGTGCCAGCAGCGCCAGACAGGGGGATGGCTACACCTTC
d_gene: NA; j_gene: TRBJ1-1; len: 15; v_gene: TRBV15; abundance: NA; CDR3aa: CATSGERVRHTEAFF; CDR3nt: TGTGCCACCAGCGGGGAGAGGGTTCGACACACTGAAGCTTTCTTT
d_gene: NA; j_gene: TRBJ2-7; len: 15; v_gene: TRBV11-2; abundance: NA; CDR3aa: CASSLVASTSYEQYF; CDR3nt: TGTGCCAGCAGCTTAGTAGCTAGTACATCCTACGAGCAGTACTTC
d_gene: TRBD1; j_gene: TRBJ2-7; len: 13; v_gene: TRBV18; abundance: NA; CDR3aa: CASSSGQPYEQYF; CDR3nt: TGTGCCAGCTCGTCGGGACAGCCCTACGAGCAGTACTTC
d_gene: NA; j_gene: TRBJ1-1; len: 13; v_gene: TRBV4-1; abundance: NA; CDR3aa: CASSSTRGESAFF; CDR3nt: TGCGCCAGCAGCTCCACCCGGGGGGAATCGGCTTTCTTT
d_gene: NA; j_gene: TRBJ1-1; len: 12; v_gene: TRBV28; abundance: NA; CDR3aa: CATQASDTEAFF; CDR3nt: TGTGCCACTCAGGCGTCGGACACTGAAGCTTTCTTT
d_gene: NA; j_gene: TRBJ2-5; len: 15; v_gene: TRBV6-6; abundance: NA; CDR3aa: CASTRDNRHQETQYF; CDR3nt: TGTGCCAGCACCCGGGACAACAGGCACCAAGAGACCCAGTACTTC
d_gene: NA; j_gene: TRBJ2-7; len: 14; v_gene: TRBV5-1; abundance: NA; CDR3aa: CASSLTAGRNEQYF; CDR3nt: TGCGCCAGCAGCTTGACGGCAGGAAGAAACGAGCAGTACTTC
d_gene: TRBD1; j_gene: TRBJ2-1; len: 15; v_gene: TRBV28; abundance: once; CDR3aa: CASTHGQGIYNEQFF; CDR3nt: TGTGCCAGCACCCATGGACAGGGGATCTACAATGAGCAGTTCTTC
d_gene: NA; j_gene: TRBJ1-5; len: 13; v_gene: TRBV11-1; abundance: once; CDR3aa: CASSLAPNQPQHF; CDR3nt: TGTGCCAGCAGCTTAGCCCCTAATCAGCCCCAGCATTTT
d_gene: TRBD1; j_gene: TRBJ1-6; len: 17; v_gene: TRBV7-8; abundance: NA; CDR3aa: CASSPRTGGSYNSPLHF; CDR3nt: TGTGCCAGCAGCCCAAGGACAGGGGGTTCGTATAATTCACCCCTCCACTTT
d_gene: NA; j_gene: TRBJ2-3; len: 16; v_gene: TRBV18; abundance: NA; CDR3aa: CASSKKTQPFTDTQYF; CDR3nt: TGTGCCAGCTCAAAGAAGACCCAACCTTTCACAGATACGCAGTATTTT
d_gene: TRBD2; j_gene: TRBJ2-7; len: 16; v_gene: TRBV4-1; abundance: NA; CDR3aa: CASSQDPTSGGYEQYF; CDR3nt: TGCGCCAGCAGCCAAGATCCTACTAGCGGGGGCTACGAGCAGTACTTC
d_gene: NA; j_gene: TRBJ2-5; len: 16; v_gene: TRBV6-1; abundance: NA; CDR3aa: CASSKGVGARGETQYF; CDR3nt: TGTGCCAGCAGTAAAGGCGTCGGGGCCAGGGGAGAGACCCAGTACTTC
d_gene: NA; j_gene: TRBJ1-1; len: 15; v_gene: TRBV6-1; abundance: NA; CDR3aa: CASSDLGRRNTEAFF; CDR3nt: TGTGCCAGCAGTGACCTAGGGCGGAGGAACACTGAAGCCTTCTTT